The T cell receptor beta chain described here comes from a study of identical twins (dated by TCRdb to the mid-2010s). Concerning the study at large: To test whether fetal clonotypes persist, the study used deep sequencing on TCR alpha and beta repertoires from monozygotic twins, unrelated adults of various ages, and cord blood. To rule out contamination, the twin experiments were replicated at different times with different library preparation protocols. Summary of the overall study and its limitations: In monozygotic twins, recombination models systematically underestimated out-of-frame TCR alpha sharing, but the models matched the sharing seen between unrelated individuals. Conclusions relied on cross-sectional statistical analysis, since the same donors could not be followed over many years. Zero-insertion analyses could be partly confounded by invariant T cells such as MAIT and iNKT, although diverse VJ usage argued against such confounding for most clonotypes. The excess sharing between twins in beta out-of-frame sequences was weaker because fewer shared sequences reduced the signal-to-noise ratio. Abundant cord blood beta clonotypes had fewer insertions, young adult naive repertoires showed a similar but weaker trend, and memory repertoires showed no such trend. Compared with coincidental sharing between unrelated individuals, an excess of low generation-probability sequences was observed among out-of-frame TCR alpha sequences shared between twins.

The library was made by 5' RACE. Sequencing was carried out with an Illumina HiSeq 2000. Template switching added a universal primer binding site, and the final cDNA carried a unique molecular identifier that allowed TCR cDNA molecules to be counted accurately. First-strand cDNA for TCR alpha and beta chains was synthesized from specific primers in the conserved constant-segment region. To control for contamination, each cDNA library was double barcoded with a SMART-Mk sample barcode plus Illumina barcodes. TruSeq adapter sequences, together with Illumina sample barcodes, were added in two successive PCR steps. Sequencing of the TCR alpha and beta cDNA libraries was done on the Illumina HiSeq platform using custom primers. The published analysis was carried out like this. Unique molecular identifiers were extracted from raw reads with MiGEC, and CDR3 positions were determined with MiXCR. For each individual, recombination models were inferred using an EM algorithm with the repgenHMM and IGoR tools. The tcR package in R was used for shared clonotype analysis, with sharing normalized by the product of cloneset sizes. To study raw recombination free of thymic and clonal selection effects, out-of-frame nonproductive sequences were analyzed. TCRdb cleaned the public reads at Q25 with fastp, built clones with MiXCR and kept in-frame beta chains. Rows with one shared CDR3 protein collapse into an entry with the most common genes and DNA. It is TCRdb's table, rather than the study itself, that gives the V and J calls and clone size. The sample profile shows some 100,000 distinct CDR3 sequences; about 6% of them were found once. Together, the top ten hold about an eighth of the sample.

Between the V and J ends, shortened by 6 bases and 8 bases respectively, the junction contains 8 bases. Via the germline V gene (reference sequence), CDR1 is LNHDA and CDR2 SQIVND. The CDR3, from cysteine to phenylalanine, totals 12 residues. The CDR3 DNA has 36 bases and is translated from base 1. At least ten counts were recorded for this clonotype. Its antigen has not been determined. Base qualities are not provided; no much larger clone lies one nucleotide away. Every donor was a healthy Caucasian. Miltenyi CD45RO+ enrichment and human naive T-cell isolation kits were used to isolate memory (CD45RO+) and naive T cells from PBMC.

Sequencing was performed on memory T cells sorted from blood. This specimen's cell subset or site label, interpreted: CD45RO+ enriched T cells. This TCR came from a woman in her 50s in good health. The rearrangement combines TRBV19 with TRBJ1-6, with no reliable assignment of the D segment. The nucleotide sequence is TGTGCCAGTAGCCCACGGGATTCACCCCTCCACTTT. It specifies CASSPRDSPLHF. The full variable domain, with segments outside the CDR3 supplied by the reference TRBV19 and TRBJ1-6 proteins, appears as DGGITQSPKYLFRKEGQNVTLSCEQNLNHDAMYWYRQDPGQGLRLIYYSQIVNDFQKGDIAEGYSVSREKKESFPLTVTSAQKNPTAFYLCASSPRDSPLHFGNGTRLTVT.